This TCR beta chain was found in a study of pediatric ulcerative colitis. Findings and limits, study-wide: Some T cells in rectal biopsies may come from blood, especially with overt colitis. Ulcerative colitis patients shared more blood-rectal clones than controls.

Profiled with immunoSEQ multiplex PCR; TCRdb holds only in-frame clones, not every one. Of about 36,000 clones in the sample, around four fifths were seen once. One to two pinch biopsies were taken from the rectum during colonoscopy. This CDR3 contains 17 residues. With 1 base removed from V and 0 bases from J, the gap between germline ends came to 10 bases. CDR1 is MNHNS and CDR2 is SASEGT in the germline V gene. Comment on this clone: Its antigen is not identified.

The sequence was collected from a boy younger than 18 with moderate ulcerative colitis. Specimen: gut tissue. V usage is TRBV6-1 and J usage is TRBJ2-6; TRBD1 might be the D (5 bases). The CDR3 DNA is TGTGCCAGCAGTGAAGACAGACAGAGCTCTGGGGCCAACGTCCTGACTTTC. Its translation: CASSEDRQSSGANVLTF.